These T cell receptor beta chains were read from a single sample in a study of tumor-infiltrating lymphocytes in primary liver carcinoma. TCRdb recomputed calls from the multiplex PCR reads with MiXCR, one row per CDR3 protein. The data contain about 78,000 distinct CDR3 sequences, nearly 70% of them singletons. Source material: liver tumor tissue from sampling region 4. Source of these receptors: a man in his forties or fifties with primary liver carcinoma and hepatitis B virus infection. Each CDR3 is given without its conserved first and last residue. The order of the fields is V gene, clone size, J gene, CDR3 protein. A clone size is listed for some rows: how often the clone was seen (once, few, many), or a class if it is expanded.

V: TRBV11-3; size: medium-sized; J: TRBJ2-1; CDR3: ASSSTGGRNEQF
V: TRBV11-2; size: once; J: TRBJ2-3; CDR3: ASCKPGSDMQY
V: TRBV5-4; size: many; J: TRBJ2-3; CDR3: ASSLGGSGTDTQY
V: TRBV6-6; size: NA; J: TRBJ1-1; CDR3: ASSYDLDREVGGFTEAF
V: TRBV4-2; size: many; J: TRBJ2-7; CDR3: ASSHSGAGEQY
V: TRBV7-9; size: NA; J: TRBJ2-3; CDR3: VSSLGGDTQY
V: TRBV11-3; size: NA; J: TRBJ2-1; CDR3: ASSLRGPGLAWSNERF
V: TRBV2; size: NA; J: TRBJ2-1; CDR3: ASSPGTIGRAQF
V: TRBV6-2/TRBV6-3; size: NA; J: TRBJ2-3; CDR3: ASSYQSFLSGRASDMQY
V: TRBV29-1; size: NA; J: TRBJ2-1; CDR3: SIRTGVGNEQF
V: TRBV28; size: NA; J: TRBJ1-2; CDR3: ANSPSGTLGLRDYT
V: TRBV23-1; size: few; J: TRBJ2-4; CDR3: ASSQYWPWPVLAKNIQY
V: TRBV12-3/TRBV12-4; size: NA; J: TRBJ2-3; CDR3: ANSSTEGPATQY
V: TRBV9; size: NA; J: TRBJ2-3; CDR3: ASSVEFEGPSTDTRY
V: TRBV4-2; size: NA; J: TRBJ1-6; CDR3: ASSLLDSENSPLQ
V: TRBV5-1; size: many; J: TRBJ2-7; CDR3: ASREGGSYEQY